These 15 T cell receptor beta chains were sequenced from one sample in a study of PD-1 blockade in mismatch repair-deficient tumors. Only in-frame clones appear in the TCRdb table, and some are missing; sequencing was by immunoSEQ multiplex PCR. The sample lists 60,000 to 65,000 clones, 88% occurring once. The sequenced sample was peripheral blood, obtained 52 weeks after starting pembrolizumab. The receptors derive from an adult with mismatch repair-deficient cancer.

This clone was detected once. The rearrangement uses TRBV18 and TRBJ2-5, with a tentative D call TRBD2 (6 bases). With 4 bases removed from V and 2 bases from J, the gap between germline ends came to 11 bases. Per germline, CDR1 KGHSH and CDR2 LQKENI. The CDR3 is 14 residues long. CDR3 nucleotides: TGTGCCAGCTCACTACGACTAGAGCAAGAGACCCAGTACTTC. Protein product: CASSLRLEQETQYF.

The V and J genes are TRBV5-1 and TRBJ2-1, with 11 bases that match TRBD2. This CDR3 has 14 residues. V shed 0 bases, J shed 13 bases, and the junction held 6 bases outside the gene matches. From germline, CDR1 is SGHRS and CDR2 YFSETQ. CDR3 bases: TGCGCCAGCAGCTTGGTACTAGCGGGGGAAGGACAGTTCTTC. Translating it yields CASSLVLAGEGQFF.

This clone showed up just a few times. The chain has TRBV6-5 and TRBJ2-7, with D hard to call. CDR1 MNHEY and CDR2 SVGAGI come from the germline V gene. The CDR3 is 14 amino acids. The germline V and J ends were trimmed by 2 bases and 6 bases, with 14 bases remaining between them. The CDR3 DNA reads TGTGCCAGCAGTTACGGGGTTAGTGGGCTCGAGCAGTACTTC. Translated, it gives CASSYGVSGLEQYF.

Regarding this clone: This same CDR3 is encoded by further DNA sequences in the sample. The gene calls are TRBV7-9 and TRBJ2-3, with D unclear. The V end was cut by 3 bases, the J end by 3 bases, with 4 bases between. Germline V gene sequence: CDR1 SEHNR, CDR2 FQNEAQ (reference sequence). This CDR3 has 12 residues. The CDR3 protein is CASSFGTDTQYF. For the CDR3, the DNA is TGTGCCAGCAGCTTTGGTACAGATACGCAGTATTTT.

The chain combines TRBV7-2 with TRBJ1-4; the match to TRBD1 covers 9 bases. Per the germline V gene, CDR1 is SGHTA and CDR2 is FQGNSA. J gave up 7 bases and V 3 bases, and 6 bases lay outside the gene matches. This CDR3 has 15 residues. The CDR3 sequence: CASSFPTGGGEKLFF. DNA for the CDR3: TGTGCCAGCAGCTTTCCGACAGGGGGAGGTGAAAAACTGTTTTTT. Full variable domain (remainder filled in from reference TRBV7-2 and TRBJ1-4): GAGVSQSPSNKVTEKGKDVELRCDPISGHTALYWYRQSLGQGLEFLIYFQGNSAPDKSGLPSDRFSAERTGGSVSTLTIQRTQQEDSAVYLCASSFPTGGGEKLFFGSGTQLSVL.

The count of this clone is one. The J gene is TRBJ2-2, the V gene TRBV6-6; D is unresolved. Deletions cut 8 bases from V and 1 base from J, with 11 bases between. The CDR3 runs 14 residues. Germline V CDR1 and CDR2: MNHNY, SVGAGI (reference sequence). CDR3 region: CASAKGVNTGELFF. CDR3 in DNA: TGTGCCAGCGCTAAAGGCGTGAACACCGGGGAGCTGTTTTTT.

The rearrangement uses TRBV6-5 and TRBJ1-2; tentatively, D is TRBD1 (6 bases). The germline V gene encodes CDR1 MNHEY and CDR2 SVGAGI. CDR3 size: 14 residues. V lost 2 bases to trimming and J lost 4 bases, with 11 bases between them. CDR3: CASSYDGTFYGYTF. CDR3 bases: TGTGCCAGCAGTTACGACGGGACATTCTATGGCTACACCTTC.

The chain recombines TRBV19 with TRBJ1-5; possible D gene TRBD1, 5 bases. Looked up from germline, CDR1 is LNHDA and CDR2 is SQIVND (reference sequence). The germline V and J ends were trimmed by 2 bases and 0 bases, with 14 bases remaining between them. The CDR3 runs to 17 residues. CDR3: CASSILGTDLSNQPQHF. The CDR3 coding sequence is TGTGCCAGTAGTATACTCGGGACGGATCTTAGCAATCAGCCCCAGCATTTT.

A word on this clone: Different DNA sequences within this sample yield the same CDR3. The chain carries TRBV4-1 and TRBJ2-3; D might be TRBD2 (7 bases). Trimming removed 3 bases from V and 1 base from J, with 14 bases in between. Germline assignment: CDR1 MGHRA and CDR2 YSYEKL. This CDR3 contains 16 residues. CDR3 nucleotides: TGCGCCAGCAGCCAGGTCGGGGGGCTTGGCACAGATACGCAGTATTTT. This encodes CASSQVGGLGTDTQYF.

The chain employs TRBV27 and TRBJ1-5; TRBD1 might be the D (5 bases). The germline V gene encodes CDR1 MNHEY and CDR2 SMNVEV (reference sequence). The CDR3 is 14 amino acids. Trimming took 3 bases from V and 5 from J, leaving 11 bases between them. The CDR3: CASSFLGGDQPQHF. Here the CDR3 DNA reads TGTGCCAGCAGTTTTTTGGGAGGGGATCAGCCCCAGCATTTT.

The CDR3 DNA reads TGTGCCAGCAGTGAAGATACTCTAGCGGGAGTATCCTACGAGCAGTACTTC. Protein: CASSEDTLAGVSYEQYF. This rearrangement joins TRBV2 to TRBJ2-7; TRBD2 matches at 10 bases. Germline CDR1 is SNHLY and CDR2 is FYNNEI. The CDR3 consists of 17 residues. Trimming cost V 1 base and J 1 base; bases outside gene matches: 7.

This sequence joins TRBV29-1 and TRBJ2-5; D is possibly TRBD2 (5 bases). Germline V gives CDR1 SQVTM, CDR2 ANQGSEA. V lost 0 bases to trimming and J lost 10 bases, with 18 bases between them. This CDR3 is built from 14 residues. The CDR3 DNA sequence: TGCAGCGTTGAAGACCCTACCTGGGCCGGGGTCCAGTACTTC. Translation gives CSVEDPTWAGVQYF. Drawing the rest from reference TRBV29-1 and TRBJ2-5, the complete variable domain is SAVISQKPSRDICQRGTSLTIQCQVDSQVTMMFWYRQQPGQSLTLIATANQGSEATYESGFVIDKFPISRPNLTFSTLTVSNMSPEDSSIYLCSVEDPTWAGVQYFGPGTRLLVL.

V and J are TRBV27 and TRBJ2-7; the D gene is possibly TRBD2 (7 bases). Germline V lookup: CDR1 MNHEY, CDR2 SMNVEV (reference sequence). V lost 6 bases, J lost 1 base, and 13 bases lay in between. CDR3 length: 14 residues. The CDR3 sequence: CASSGRGQSYEQYF. The CDR3 region has the DNA TGTGCCAGCAGCGGGCGGGGGCAATCCTACGAGCAGTACTTC.

The CDR3 bases are TGTGCCAGCAGTTACTCAGGCGGGGACACATCCTACGAGCAGTACTTC. Its translation is CASSYSGGDTSYEQYF. The chain combines TRBV6-5 with TRBJ2-7, with D tentatively TRBD1 or TRBD2 (6 bases each). Germline-derived CDR1 and CDR2 are MNHEY and SVGAGI. The CDR3 has 16 amino acids. With 0 bases removed from V and 1 base from J, the gap between germline ends came to 13 bases.

Only one count was recorded for this clone. This rearrangement joins TRBV27 to TRBJ2-5; the D is unclear. Germline V gene sequence: CDR1 MNHEY, CDR2 SMNVEV (reference sequence). V was cut by 5 bases and J by 7 bases, with 20 bases left in between. This CDR3 spans 15 amino acids. The CDR3, as DNA: TGTGCCAGCAGTGTGGTTCCCCAGAATGCAGGGACCCAGTACTTC. Translation gives CASSVVPQNAGTQYF.